A single sample gave rise to the 24 T cell receptor beta chains below, sequenced in a study of blood T cell repertoires in COVID-19. TCRdb's copy holds only in-frame clones and misses some; the assay was immunoSEQ multiplex PCR. The sample lists about 210,000 clones, 70% to 90% occurring once. The sequenced sample was peripheral blood. The receptors shown here come from a woman in her forties with acute or convalescent COVID-19.

This chain uses TRBV7-2 with TRBJ1-6; 7 nucleotides align to TRBD1. This CDR3 region has 15 residues. Losses at the gene ends were 4 bases for V and 6 bases for J; bases not matched to a gene: 6. The V gene's germline CDR1 is SGHTA and CDR2 FQGNSA. CDR3 in amino acids: CASSWGQPSNSPLHF. The CDR3 nucleotides are TGTGCCAGCAGCTGGGGACAGCCTAGTAATTCACCCCTCCACTTT.

The CDR3 is CASSATDGTGAAGGNQPQHF. CDR3 sequence (DNA): TGTGCCAGCAGCGCGACGGACGGGACAGGGGCTGCGGGGGGCAATCAGCCCCAGCATTTT. This chain joins TRBV9 and TRBJ1-5; 10 bases map to TRBD1. V lost 3 bases to trimming and J lost 2 bases; unmatched junction nucleotides: 17. CDR1 is SGDLS, CDR2 YYNGEE, per germline. There are 20 residues in the CDR3.

This chain joins TRBV14 and TRBJ1-2; D uncertain. Germline lookup yields CDR1 SGHDN and CDR2 FVKESK. V lost 8 bases and J 0 bases, leaving 13 bases between the germline ends. The CDR3 runs 14 residues. CDR3 coding DNA: TGTGCCAGCGGAACCGGAGTTGCTAACTATGGCTACACCTTC. Translating gives CASGTGVANYGYTF.

The count of this clone is one. The chain couples TRBV3-1 (or the pseudogene TRBV3-2) to TRBJ1-2; D is perhaps TRBD1 (5 bases). Per the germline V gene, CDR1 is LGHDT and CDR2 is YNNKEL (reference sequence). V lost 0 bases to trimming and J lost 2 bases, with 10 bases between them. The CDR3 has 15 amino acids. The CDR3 is CASSQDSAGNYGYTF. The CDR3 DNA follows: TGTGCCAGCAGCCAAGATTCCGCAGGGAACTATGGCTACACCTTC.

This clone turned up a few times. This chain connects TRBV6-5 to TRBJ1-1, with no clear D. V was trimmed by 4 bases and J by 1 base, leaving 10 bases between them. The CDR3 consists of 14 residues. Germline V CDR1 and CDR2: MNHEY, SVGAGI. CDR3: CASSSESRNTEAFF. The CDR3 coding sequence is TGTGCCAGCAGTTCGGAGTCCAGGAACACTGAAGCTTTCTTT.

CDR3 amino acids: CASSDGQSTEAFF. As DNA, the CDR3 is TGTGCCAGCAGTGATGGTCAGTCCACTGAAGCTTTCTTT. The V gene is TRBV6-1, the J gene TRBJ1-1; D ambiguous. CDR1 and CDR2 from the germline V gene are MNHNS and SASEGT. CDR3 length: 13 amino acids. V lost 3 bases, J lost 4 bases, and 9 bases lay in between.

This clone was observed a single time. The rearrangement links TRBV5-1 to TRBJ1-2; 8 nucleotides line up with TRBD1. Germline V gene sequence: CDR1 SGHRS, CDR2 YFSETQ. After removal of 4 bases from V and 0 bases from J, the junction contained 8 bases not matched to a gene. This CDR3 has 16 residues. The CDR3 bases are TGCGCCAGCAGCCTCACCGGGACAGGCCCTAACTATGGCTACACCTTC. It is translated as CASSLTGTGPNYGYTF.

This sequence joins TRBV20-1 and TRBJ1-1, with D hard to call. Trimming took off 3 bases at V and 4 bases at J, with 9 bases between the two ends. Germline V gene lookup returns CDR1 DFQATT and CDR2 SNEGSKA (reference sequence). The CDR3 runs to 12 residues. CDR3 coding DNA: TGCAGTGCTAGTGTCACAGTCACTGAAGCTTTCTTT. Amino acid sequence: CSASVTVTEAFF.

This rearrangement joins TRBV10-3 to TRBJ1-5; 7 bases align to TRBD1. This CDR3 spans 14 amino acids. With V trimmed by 6 bases and J by 1 base, 3 bases remained unmatched. CDR1 is ENHRY, CDR2 SYGVKD, per germline. CDR3 residues: CAIRGQASNQPQHF. CDR3 coding DNA: TGTGCCATCAGAGGACAGGCCAGCAATCAGCCCCAGCATTTT.

The chain has TRBV11-3 and TRBJ2-1; 7 bases are a match to TRBD2. J gave up 5 bases and V 2 bases, and 6 bases lay outside the gene matches. The CDR3 runs 15 residues. Germline V gives CDR1 SGHNT, CDR2 YENEEA. The CDR3 loop is CASSLNGAGDNEQFF. The CDR3 region has the DNA TGTGCCAGCAGCTTAAATGGGGCGGGGGACAATGAGCAGTTCTTC. Full variable domain (outside the CDR3, taken from reference TRBV11-3 and TRBJ2-1): EAGVVQSPRYKIIEKKQPVAFWCNPISGHNTLYWYLQNLGQGPELLIRYENEEAVDDSQLPKDRFSAERLKGVDSTLKIQPAELGDSAVYLCASSLNGAGDNEQFFGPGTRLTVL.

The rearrangement links TRBV7-9 to TRBJ2-3; the match to TRBD2 covers 9 bases. After removal of 4 bases from V and 6 bases from J, the junction contained 11 bases not matched to a gene. Germline V gives CDR1 SEHNR, CDR2 FQNEAQ (reference sequence). CDR3 length equals 16 residues. The CDR3 DNA is TGTGCCAGCAGCTCGCGGGGGGGCCCCCCGGCTGATACGCAGTATTTT. Encoded protein: CASSSRGGPPADTQYF.

Details on this clone: Different DNA sequences within this sample yield the same CDR3. The chain recombines TRBV5-4 with TRBJ2-5, with D possibly matching TRBD2 (6 bases). This CDR3 spans 13 amino acids. Germline CDR1 and CDR2: SGHNT and YYREEE (reference sequence). Trimming took 2 bases from V and 2 from J, leaving 7 bases between them. DNA for the CDR3: TGTGCCAGCAGCTTTCGGGGGCAAGAGACCCAGTACTTC. Translation gives CASSFRGQETQYF.

The chain carries TRBV30 and TRBJ1-2; no clear D. Trimming took off 3 bases at V and 0 bases at J, with 11 bases between the two ends. The CDR3 has 14 amino acids. Germline CDR1 GTSNPN, CDR2 SVGIG (reference sequence). Here the CDR3 DNA reads TGTGCCTGGAGGCCGGGGATAGCTAACTATGGCTACACCTTC. Amino acid sequence: CAWRPGIANYGYTF.

The V and J genes are TRBV2 and TRBJ1-5, with TRBD1 identical over 11 bases. V shed 4 bases and J 3 bases; nucleotides not matched to a gene: 8. CDR1 and CDR2 (germline): SNHLY, FYNNEI. The CDR3 extends over 17 amino acids. CDR3 in amino acids: CASSASGTGGFNQPQHF. The DNA of the CDR3 is TGTGCCAGCAGTGCCTCCGGGACAGGGGGTTTCAATCAGCCCCAGCATTTT. The variable domain in full, with the rest retrieved from reference TRBV2 and TRBJ1-5, is EPEVTQTPSHQVTQMGQEVILRCVPISNHLYFYWYRQILGQKVEFLVSFYNNEISEKSEIFDDQFSVERPDGSNFTLKIRSTKLEDSAMYFCASSASGTGGFNQPQHFGDGTRLSIL.

The CDR3 DNA follows: TGTGCCAGCAGTTCTTTTCGACAGGTGCAGGGCTACACCTTC. Its translation is CASSSFRQVQGYTF. The genes are TRBV6-5 and TRBJ1-2; TRBD1 is a possible D gene (6 bases). CDR3 length equals 14 residues. With 4 bases removed from V and 8 bases from J, the gap between germline ends came to 17 bases. Germline V gene data show CDR1 as MNHEY and CDR2 as SVGAGI.

This clone has just one count. The chain has TRBV11-1 and TRBJ2-1; TRBD2 agrees at 9 bases. Per germline, CDR1 SGHAT and CDR2 FQDESV (reference sequence). CDR3 length: 15 amino acids. Unmatched junction bases numbered 2, after V lost 1 base and J lost 4 bases. The CDR3 region has the DNA TGTGCCAGCAGCTTAGAAGCGGGGGGTTACAATGAGCAGTTCTTC. This gives the protein CASSLEAGGYNEQFF.

The rearrangement links TRBV2 to TRBJ1-2; TRBD1 is a possible D gene (5 bases). CDR3 length: 14 residues. Germline assignment: CDR1 SNHLY and CDR2 FYNNEI. Deletions cut 4 bases from V and 3 bases from J, with 12 bases between. This chain's CDR3 is CASSGDYAYYGYTF. Written as DNA, the CDR3 is TGTGCCAGCAGTGGGGACTACGCCTACTATGGCTACACCTTC.

The chain is built from TRBV5-1 and TRBJ2-1; 9 nucleotides match TRBD2. Germline trimming cut 0 bases from V and 1 base from J; bases unmatched to any gene: 5. Per the germline V gene, CDR1 is SGHRS and CDR2 is YFSETQ. The CDR3 loop spans 17 amino acids. The CDR3 protein is CASSLAPSGVSYNEQFF. DNA for the CDR3: TGCGCCAGCAGCTTGGCCCCTAGCGGGGTGTCCTACAATGAGCAGTTCTTC. Based on the CDR3 plus reference TRBV5-1 and TRBJ2-1, the full variable domain is KAGVTQTPRYLIKTRGQQVTLSCSPISGHRSVSWYQQTPGQGLQFLFEYFSETQRNKGNFPGRFSGRQFSNSRSEMNVSTLELGDSALYLCASSLAPSGVSYNEQFFGPGTRLTVL.

The chain joins TRBV6-5 to TRBJ2-1; the match to TRBD1 covers 10 bases. The germline V gene has CDR1 MNHEY and CDR2 SVGAGI. CDR3 size: 14 residues. Unmatched junction bases numbered 3, after V lost 5 bases and J lost 5 bases. The CDR3 nucleotides read TGTGCCAGCAGTCGGGACAGGGGAAACAATGAGCAGTTCTTC. Translating gives CASSRDRGNNEQFF.

The chain links TRBV2 to TRBJ1-1; D is undetermined. V was trimmed by 5 bases and J by 3 bases, leaving 10 bases between them. This CDR3 is 13 amino acids long. Germline CDR1 is SNHLY and CDR2 is FYNNEI. The CDR3 DNA follows: TGTGCCAGCAGTCCGGTCGGGGACACTGAAGCTTTCTTT. Translation gives CASSPVGDTEAFF.

This chain uses TRBV7-9 with TRBJ1-2, with D tentatively TRBD1 (6 bases). CDR3 length: 14 residues. V gave up 0 bases and J gave up 8 bases, with 13 bases separating them. In germline, CDR1 is SEHNR, CDR2 FQNEAQ (reference sequence). Here the CDR3 DNA reads TGTGCCAGCAGCTTAGCCAGGGGAGATAGAGGCTACACCTTC. Amino acid sequence: CASSLARGDRGYTF.

The chain's CDR3 is CASSPRANYGYTF. The CDR3 nucleotides are TGTGCCAGTAGTCCCAGGGCTAACTATGGCTACACCTTC. The chain carries TRBV19 and TRBJ1-2, with D possibly being TRBD1 (5 bases). Germline V gives CDR1 LNHDA, CDR2 SQIVND (reference sequence). The CDR3 totals 13 residues. Trimming shortened V by 5 bases and J by 0 bases, and 7 bases separated the two germline ends.

This clone appeared a single time. The rearrangement joins TRBV5-1 to TRBJ1-2; D perhaps matches TRBD1 (6 bases). Looked up from germline, CDR1 is SGHRS and CDR2 is YFSETQ. Trimming shortened V by 4 bases and J by 1 base, and 11 bases separated the two germline ends. This CDR3 has 14 amino acids. Here the CDR3 DNA reads TGCGCCAGCAGCCCCGAGGGGGTTAACTATGGCTACACCTTC. It translates to CASSPEGVNYGYTF.

The V gene is TRBV10-3, the J gene TRBJ2-5, with 10 nucleotides matching TRBD1. V gave up 6 bases and J gave up 1 base; unmatched junction bases: 2. Germline V gene sequence: CDR1 ENHRY, CDR2 SYGVKD. CDR3 length: 14 residues. CDR3 nucleotides: TGTGCCATCAGCTGGACAGGGGGCCAAGAGACCCAGTACTTC. Protein product: CAISWTGGQETQYF.